The 10 T cell receptor beta chains presented below share a single source sample, sequenced in a study of T-cell reconstitution after alpha-beta-depleted transplantation in children. Molecular barcoding with unique molecular identifiers was used for the TCRbeta library. MiXCR was run by TCRdb on the PCR reads, yielding one entry per CDR3 protein. Here the sample spans 200,000 to 250,000 distinct CDR3 sequences, under 13% being singletons. The sequencing used PBMCs, collected before TCRalphabeta/CD19-depleted stem cell transplant. These receptors were collected from a child less than two years old with acute myeloid leukemia, due to receive a stem cell transplant.

This clonotype was counted many times. V usage is TRBV18 and J usage is TRBJ1-5; TRBD1 matches at 10 bases. The CDR3 is 14 residues long. With V trimmed by 6 bases and J by 3 bases, 2 bases remained unmatched. Germline CDR1 KGHSH, CDR2 LQKENI. CDR3 sequence: CASSGTGANQPQHF. In nucleotides, the CDR3 is TGTGCCAGCTCGGGGACAGGGGCCAATCAGCCCCAGCATTTT.

This clonotype came up many times. The chain employs TRBV7-9 and TRBJ2-7; 7 nucleotides align to TRBD1. The V and J ends lost 5 bases and 1 base, in that order; junction bases with no gene match: 8. The CDR3 spans 15 residues. CDR1 is SEHNR, CDR2 FQNEAQ, per germline (reference sequence). CDR3 bases: TGTGCCAGCAGCACCCGACAGGGTTTTTCCTACGAGCAGTACTTC. Protein product: CASSTRQGFSYEQYF.

This clonotype was seen ten or more times. The V call is TRBV5-1, the J call TRBJ2-2; tentatively, D is TRBD2 (6 bases). V dropped 4 bases and J dropped 6 bases, with 16 bases sitting between them. Germline V gene data show CDR1 as SGHRS and CDR2 as YFSETQ. CDR3 length: 15 residues. CDR3 coding DNA: TGCGCCAGCAGCCGCCCGGGACTCCTGTCCGGGGAGCTGTTTTTT. Residues: CASSRPGLLSGELFF.

The chain combines TRBV2 with TRBJ1-5, with 9 positions matching TRBD1. Per germline, CDR1 SNHLY and CDR2 FYNNEI. The CDR3 covers 15 residues. The junction had 9 bases not matched to a gene; V was cut back by 6 bases and J by 6 bases. The CDR3 DNA is TGTGCCAGCAGATTTAACCGGGACAGGGTTCAGCCCCAGCATTTT. It translates to CASRFNRDRVQPQHF.

V usage is TRBV28 and J usage is TRBJ2-1; 7 bases line up with TRBD1. Trimming removed 7 bases from V and 0 bases from J; junction bases left unmatched: 3. This CDR3 comprises 14 residues. The V gene's germline CDR1 is MDHEN and CDR2 SYDVKM. Here the CDR3 reads CASTTGTSYNEQFF. DNA for the CDR3: TGTGCCAGCACGACAGGGACCTCCTACAATGAGCAGTTCTTC. The full variable domain, with the rest looked up from reference TRBV28 and TRBJ2-1, is DVKVTQSSRYLVKRTGEKVFLECVQDMDHENMFWYRQDPGLGLRLIYFSYDVKMKEKGDIPEGYSVSREKKERFSLILESASTNQTSMYLCASTTGTSYNEQFFGPGTRLTVL.

This clonotype has at least ten counts. This chain links TRBV5-1 with TRBJ1-1, with a weak D call TRBD1 (5 bases). This CDR3 is 14 amino acids long. Looked up from germline, CDR1 is SGHRS and CDR2 is YFSETQ. Trimming pared 0 bases from V and 6 bases from J, leaving 12 bases between. As DNA, the CDR3 is TGCGCCAGCAGCTTGGCCCCGACAGATTCTGAAGCTTTCTTT. The encoded protein is CASSLAPTDSEAFF.

In this sample, this clonotype turned up many times. This chain connects TRBV20-1 to TRBJ1-1, with D perhaps TRBD1 (5 bases). Germline V gene lookup returns CDR1 DFQATT and CDR2 SNEGSKA (reference sequence). Trimming took 6 bases from V and 1 from J, leaving 9 bases between them. The CDR3 contains 12 residues. This CDR3 is CSAIRANTEAFF. The CDR3 coding sequence is TGCAGTGCCATCAGGGCGAACACTGAAGCTTTCTTT.

This clonotype occurred many times. The V call is TRBV7-8, the J call TRBJ2-7; D is unresolved. Germline V CDR1 and CDR2: SGHVS, FQNEAQ. The length of the CDR3 is 16 residues. Trimming shortened V by 1 base and J by 6 bases, and 19 bases separated the two germline ends. The CDR3 reads CASSLGGLARGVEQYF. As DNA, the CDR3 is TGTGCCAGCAGCTTAGGTGGGCTCGCGAGAGGTGTCGAGCAGTACTTC.

The chain couples TRBV11-2 to TRBJ2-1; no definite D call. CDR3 length: 15 residues. V lost 6 bases to trimming and J lost 0 bases, with 12 bases between them. CDR1 and CDR2 (germline): SGHAT, FQNNGV. CDR3 region: CASRPSWDSYNEQFF. The CDR3 DNA is TGTGCCAGCAGACCTTCGTGGGACTCCTACAATGAGCAGTTCTTC.

This clonotype was recorded many times. The J gene is TRBJ2-5, the V gene TRBV12-3 or TRBV12-4; D possibly corresponds to TRBD1 (7 bases). V was trimmed by 6 bases and J by 3 bases, leaving 14 bases between them. The CDR3 runs to 14 residues. Written as DNA, the CDR3 is TGTGCCAGCAGCCAGGGGGGTTTGAAAGAGACCCAGTACTTC. Translating gives CASSQGGLKETQYF.